This T cell receptor (beta chain) originates from a study of Ad26.COV2.S vaccination and SARS-CoV-2 variants. Assay used: immunoSEQ multiplex PCR; TCRdb lists only in-frame clones, some missing. The repertoire holds 200,000 to 250,000 clones, approximately 90% seen once, with over 8.5% in the top ten. V was cut by 3 bases and J by 0 bases, with 9 bases left in between. The CDR3 runs 15 residues. Germline-derived CDR1 and CDR2 are KGHSH and LQKENI. Treatment described: 19 received Ad26.COV2.S at low or high dose, single or two shots; about 5 received placebo; per-sample allocation not given. On day 63 after the first injection, vaccine and placebo recipients gave samples.

The rearrangement joins TRBV18 to TRBJ1-3; D is ambiguous. The sample here was peripheral blood, taken in a trial of Ad26.COV2.S vaccine versus placebo. The clonotype originates from a person between 18 and 65 years old who received the Ad26.COV2.S COVID-19 vaccine or a placebo. This chain's CDR3 is CASSPRIGSGNTIYF. The CDR3 region has the DNA TGTGCCAGCTCACCCAGGATAGGCTCTGGAAACACCATATATTTT.